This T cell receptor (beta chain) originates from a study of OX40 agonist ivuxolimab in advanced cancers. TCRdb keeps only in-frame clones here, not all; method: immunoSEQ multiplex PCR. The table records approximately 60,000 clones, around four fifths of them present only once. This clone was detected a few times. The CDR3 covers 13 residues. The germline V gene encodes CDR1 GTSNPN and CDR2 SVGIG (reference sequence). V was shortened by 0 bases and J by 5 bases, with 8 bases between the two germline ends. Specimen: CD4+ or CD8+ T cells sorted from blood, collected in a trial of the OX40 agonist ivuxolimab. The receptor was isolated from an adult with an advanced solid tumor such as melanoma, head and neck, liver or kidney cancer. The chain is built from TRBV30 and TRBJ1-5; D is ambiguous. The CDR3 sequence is CAWSVAADQPQHF. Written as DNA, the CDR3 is TGTGCCTGGAGTGTGGCAGCCGATCAGCCCCAGCATTTT.